Below, one T cell receptor beta chain is given with its context. Its specificity is unknown. The record originates from a study of beta chain features in type 1 diabetes. Study results and caveats: Reduced insertions and increased deletions marked VDJ junctions in type 1 diabetes patients.

Unmatched junction bases numbered 13, after V lost 2 bases and J lost 9 bases. CDR1 and CDR2 (germline): SGHRS, YFSETQ. The CDR3 contains 17 residues. What was sequenced were expressed TCRB transcripts, since all of the isolated RNA had been reverse transcribed. Generated by immunoSEQ multiplex PCR, the TCRdb table keeps only in-frame clones and is missing some. The table has about 180,000 clones, about 12% seen once. V gene TRBV5-1 combines with J gene TRBJ2-1, with TRBD2 matching 11 bases. The receptor was derived from a woman under 30 in good health. What was sequenced was central memory CD4+ T cells from blood. The CDR3 region has the DNA TGCGCCAGCAGCTTCAACCCGACTAGCGGGAACTCCGGTGAGCAGTTCTTC. As protein: CASSFNPTSGNSGEQFF.